This T cell receptor beta chain comes out of a study of T cells expressing NK-cell markers. The CDR3 is 15 amino acids. CDR1 and CDR2 (germline): SGHTA, FQGNSA. Each CDR3 protein gets one entry in TCRdb, which reprocessed the 5' RACE reads and gives no DNA. Recorded here are roughly 450,000 distinct CDR3 sequences; the top ten clones represent roughly 1.4%. Material: blood T cells: a sorted CD56 or NKG2C T cell subset, CD4+ or CD8+ T cells, or bulk PBMC T cells (not recorded which). The clonotype originates from a woman in her fifties or sixties in good health. V and J are TRBV7-2 and TRBJ2-5. CDR3 protein: CASSLGAGPRETQYF.